Below, 29 T cell receptor beta chains from the same sample are listed, as sequenced in a study of blood T cell repertoires in COVID-19. Here immunoSEQ multiplex PCR was the method, and the copy in TCRdb shows in-frame clones only, minus some. The repertoire holds more than 35,000 clones, with approximately 90% as singletons. The sample consisted of peripheral blood. The receptors come from a woman under 40 in a cohort sampled during active COVID-19.

The J gene is TRBJ2-1, the V gene TRBV2; TRBD2 agrees at 11 bases. V shed 6 bases and J 6 bases; nucleotides not matched to a gene: 7. The length of the CDR3 is 15 residues. Looked up from germline, CDR1 is SNHLY and CDR2 is FYNNEI. In DNA form, the CDR3 reads TGTGCCAGCAGACCCGGTAGCGGGAGGGCCAATGAGCAGTTCTTC. It encodes CASRPGSGRANEQFF.

The V call is TRBV7-6, the J call TRBJ2-1; D is unresolved. CDR1 is SGHVS, CDR2 FNYEAQ, per germline. This CDR3 has 14 amino acids. Trimming took 0 bases from V and 0 from J, leaving 3 bases between them. The CDR3 spells CASSLASSYNEQFF. For the CDR3, the DNA is TGTGCCAGCAGCTTAGCGAGCTCCTACAATGAGCAGTTCTTC.

The rearrangement joins TRBV11-2 to TRBJ2-7; D remains unclear. The CDR3 contains 14 residues. V dropped 5 bases and J dropped 0 bases, with 11 bases sitting between them. Germline CDR1 SGHAT, CDR2 FQNNGV. CDR3 protein: CASSVAAVSYEQYF. CDR3 bases: TGTGCCAGCAGCGTCGCGGCGGTCTCCTACGAGCAGTACTTC. Drawing the rest from reference TRBV11-2 and TRBJ2-7, the complete variable domain is EAGVAQSPRYKIIEKRQSVAFWCNPISGHATLYWYQQILGQGPKLLIQFQNNGVVDDSQLPKDRFSAERLKGVDSTLKIQPAKLEDSAVYLCASSVAAVSYEQYFGPGTRLTVT.

This clone has only one observation. The rearrangement joins TRBV6-2 or TRBV6-3 to TRBJ2-1; the match to TRBD2 covers 9 bases. The CDR3 runs 16 residues. In germline, CDR1 is MNHEY, CDR2 SVGEGT. V lost 2 bases, J lost 9 bases, and 11 bases stayed unmatched. This CDR3 reads CASSYTLAGRVGEQFF. CDR3 sequence (DNA): TGTGCCAGCAGTTACACTCTAGCGGGACGGGTCGGTGAGCAGTTCTTC.

The chain recombines TRBV4-2 with TRBJ2-4, with D perhaps matching TRBD2 (5 bases). This CDR3 has 18 residues. V lost 0 bases, J lost 2 bases, and 17 bases lay in between. CDR1 is LGHNA and CDR2 is YNFKEQ in the germline V gene. The CDR3 is CASSQDWTRGLTKNIQYF. CDR3 nucleotides: TGTGCCAGCAGCCAAGATTGGACTCGAGGGCTGACCAAAAACATTCAGTACTTC.

This clone turned up a few times. The CDR3 here is CASSLGGTNQPQHF. The CDR3 nucleotides read TGTGCCAGCAGCTTGGGGGGGACAAATCAGCCCCAGCATTTT. V gene TRBV5-4 combines with J gene TRBJ1-5; a possible D gene is TRBD1 (6 bases). The V end lost 0 bases, the J end lost 4 bases, and 8 bases lay between the germline ends. Looked up from germline, CDR1 is SGHNT and CDR2 is YYREEE (reference sequence). This CDR3 comprises 14 residues. Based on the CDR3 plus reference TRBV5-4 and TRBJ1-5, the full variable domain is ETGVTQSPTHLIKTRGQQVTLRCSSQSGHNTVSWYQQALGQGPQFIFQYYREEENGRGNFPPRFSGLQFPNYSSELNVNALELDDSALYLCASSLGGTNQPQHFGDGTRLSIL.

The chain is built from TRBV29-1 and TRBJ2-6, with unresolved D. Trimming took 4 bases from V and 0 from J, leaving 7 bases between them. The CDR3 length is 14 residues. Germline V gives CDR1 SQVTM, CDR2 ANQGSEA. Here the CDR3 reads CSVVASSGANVLTF. The CDR3 DNA reads TGCAGCGTTGTCGCCAGCTCTGGGGCCAACGTCCTGACTTTC.

The gene calls are TRBV3-1 (or the pseudogene TRBV3-2) and TRBJ1-2, with D perhaps matching TRBD1 (5 bases). This CDR3 has 16 residues. Trimming left V 4 bases short and J 4 bases short, with 19 bases between. Germline lookup yields CDR1 LGHDT and CDR2 YNNKEL (reference sequence). CDR3 DNA sequence: TGTGCCAGCAGCCCTAGGACAAAACTAGCGGCCTATGGCTACACCTTC. Amino acids: CASSPRTKLAAYGYTF.

This chain joins TRBV5-4 and TRBJ2-7; 10 bases map to TRBD2. The germline gives CDR1 SGHNT, CDR2 YYREEE (reference sequence). The J segment lost 5 bases and the V segment lost 4 bases, leaving 9 bases of the junction unmatched. The CDR3 is 15 residues long. The CDR3 protein is CASSPKSGRAHEQYF. The DNA for the CDR3 is TGTGCCAGCAGCCCTAAGAGCGGGAGGGCCCACGAGCAGTACTTC.

This CDR3 reads CASSLTAGDGYTF. CDR3 in DNA: TGTGCCAGCAGCTTAACTGCAGGGGACGGCTACACCTTC. The V and J genes are TRBV7-3 and TRBJ1-2; D may be TRBD1 (6 bases). Germline assignment: CDR1 SGHTA and CDR2 FQGTGA. Trimming removed 0 bases at V and 8 bases at J, with 10 bases between. This CDR3 spans 13 amino acids.

This sequence joins TRBV30 and TRBJ2-3, with 7 bases identical to TRBD2. The CDR3 runs to 13 residues. Germline loops: CDR1 GTSNPN, CDR2 SVGIG (reference sequence). The ends lost 5 bases at V and 2 bases at J; junction bases unmatched: 4. CDR3 coding DNA: TGTGCCTGGGGCGGGGGATTCACAGATACGCAGTATTTT. Protein sequence: CAWGGGFTDTQYF.

This chain uses TRBV29-1 with TRBJ2-7, with 7 bases identical to TRBD2. The CDR3 is 13 residues long. J lost 6 bases, V lost 2 bases, and 7 bases had no gene match. CDR1 is SQVTM and CDR2 is ANQGSEA in the germline V gene. The CDR3 nucleotides read TGCAGCGTTGAACTACAGCGGGGAACCGAGCAGTACTTC. This gives the protein CSVELQRGTEQYF.

J is TRBJ2-2 and V is TRBV4-3, with TRBD2 matching 7 bases. There are 16 residues in the CDR3. The V and J ends lost 0 bases and 5 bases, in that order; junction bases with no gene match: 6. CDR1 and CDR2 (germline): LGHNA, YSLEER. The CDR3 here is CASSQDWASGTGELFF. In DNA form, the CDR3 reads TGCGCCAGCAGCCAAGATTGGGCTAGCGGAACCGGGGAGCTGTTTTTT.

The chain joins TRBV6-2 or TRBV6-3 to TRBJ2-3, with 7 bases identical to TRBD2. V was clipped by 3 bases and J by 3 bases; unmatched bases: 9. There are 16 residues in the CDR3. Germline CDR1 reads MNHEY; CDR2 reads SVGEGT. The CDR3 coding sequence is TGTGCCAGCAGTTATCTAGCGGACGTGAAGACAGATACGCAGTATTTT. Amino acid sequence: CASSYLADVKTDTQYF.

The chain recombines TRBV6-1 with TRBJ2-1; 9 bases line up with TRBD2. This CDR3 has 16 residues. Germline CDR1 reads MNHNS; CDR2 reads SASEGT. V lost 4 bases to trimming and J lost 1 base; unmatched junction nucleotides: 5. The CDR3 reads CASSGASGVSYNEQFF. In nucleotides, the CDR3 is TGTGCCAGCAGTGGTGCTAGCGGGGTTTCCTACAATGAGCAGTTCTTC.

The J gene is TRBJ1-1, the V gene TRBV28; D is unresolved. Germline V gives CDR1 MDHEN, CDR2 SYDVKM. The CDR3 contains 13 residues. Trimming left V 2 bases short and J 1 base short, with 5 bases between. Written as DNA, the CDR3 is TGTGCCAGCAGTTTACTCCGGAACACTGAAGCTTTCTTT. Translated: CASSLLRNTEAFF.

As regards this clone: The junction departs from the called germline gene at one end, perhaps through a read error. The rearrangement joins TRBV5-4 to TRBJ2-1; possibly TRBD2 for D (5 bases). The CDR3 has 14 amino acids. Germline V CDR1 and CDR2: SGHNT, YYREEE (reference sequence). The CDR3 reads CASSFPLLVNGQFF. CDR3 bases: TGTGCCAGCAGCTTCCCACTACTAGTTAATGGGCAGTTCTTC.

This chain uses TRBV27 with TRBJ1-1; no clear D gene. Germline CDR1 reads MNHEY; CDR2 reads SMNVEV (reference sequence). The CDR3 covers 13 residues. Trimming left V 5 bases short and J 3 bases short, with 10 bases between. The CDR3 sequence is CASSRDLDTEAFF. The CDR3 bases are TGTGCCAGCAGTCGTGACTTGGACACTGAAGCTTTCTTT.

This chain connects TRBV3-1 (or the pseudogene TRBV3-2) to TRBJ2-2, with 11 bases that match TRBD2. This CDR3 is 16 amino acids long. CDR1 and CDR2 from the germline V gene are LGHDT and YNNKEL (reference sequence). Trimming at V came to 3 bases and at J to 4 bases, leaving 4 bases not matched to a gene. The CDR3 DNA sequence: TGTGCCAGCAGCCAGCTAGCGGGAGGAAGCACCGGGGAGCTGTTTTTT. This gives the protein CASSQLAGGSTGELFF.

CDR3 in amino acids: CASSRPGGAQHF. As DNA, the CDR3 is TGTGCCAGTAGTCGACCCGGGGGAGCCCAGCATTTT. The rearrangement uses TRBV19 and TRBJ1-5; a weak D match, TRBD1 (5 bases). This CDR3 contains 12 residues. Germline V gives CDR1 LNHDA, CDR2 SQIVND (reference sequence). V gave up 5 bases and J gave up 11 bases, with 13 bases separating them.

The chain carries TRBV4-2 and TRBJ2-3; 10 positions agree with TRBD2. V shed 4 bases, J shed 0 bases, and the junction held 7 bases outside the gene matches. CDR1 is LGHNA and CDR2 is YNFKEQ in the germline V gene. The CDR3 consists of 17 residues. The CDR3 loop is CASSRSSGSASTDTQYF. The CDR3 DNA reads TGTGCCAGCAGCCGATCTAGCGGGAGCGCTAGCACAGATACGCAGTATTTT.

V gene TRBV6-5 combines with J gene TRBJ2-1; TRBD1 matches at 7 bases. CDR1 and CDR2 (germline): MNHEY, SVGAGI. V dropped 4 bases and J dropped 8; count of bases not matched to a gene: 8. The CDR3 runs to 14 residues. This CDR3 reads CASSFGQEGYEQFF. The CDR3 DNA reads as TGTGCCAGCAGTTTCGGACAGGAAGGATATGAGCAGTTCTTC.

This clone was seen once. The chain joins TRBV10-3 to TRBJ2-7; 11 bases are a match to TRBD1. The CDR3 has 14 amino acids. Germline V gene data show CDR1 as ENHRY and CDR2 as SYGVKD. Trimming removed 8 bases from V and 4 bases from J; junction bases left unmatched: 7. CDR3 residues: CAIGGGQGVYEQYF. The CDR3 DNA reads as TGTGCCATCGGCGGGGGACAGGGGGTGTACGAGCAGTACTTC.

This clone was detected only once. The chain carries TRBV19 and TRBJ1-2; 9 bases fit TRBD1. The germline CDR1 and CDR2 sequences are LNHDA and SQIVND (reference sequence). The CDR3 contains 15 residues. V lost 6 bases, J lost 1 base, and 6 bases stayed unmatched. The CDR3 bases are TGTGCCAGTAGGAAACCGGGACAGGGTAACTATGGCTACACCTTC. Translation gives CASRKPGQGNYGYTF.

V and J are TRBV13 and TRBJ2-5; D not certain. The CDR3 runs to 13 residues. Trimming shortened V by 1 base and J by 5 bases, and 8 bases separated the two germline ends. Germline V CDR1 and CDR2: PRHDT, FYEKMQ (reference sequence). The CDR3 DNA reads TGTGCCAGCAGCTTAGTCCCCAGGGAGACCCAGTACTTC. Amino acid sequence: CASSLVPRETQYF.

The V call is TRBV11-2, the J call TRBJ2-5; 13 nucleotides agree with TRBD2. Germline CDR1 is SGHAT and CDR2 is FQNNGV. The length of the CDR3 is 17 residues. V gave up 4 bases and J gave up 5 bases; unmatched junction bases: 10. CDR3 bases: TGTGCCAGCAGCTCCGGACTAGCGGGAGACCCTACGGAGACCCAGTACTTC. Translating it yields CASSSGLAGDPTETQYF.

CDR3 amino acids: CASNNPGAEAFF. Here the CDR3 DNA reads TGTGCCAGCAATAATCCAGGGGCTGAAGCTTTCTTT. The gene calls are TRBV27 and TRBJ1-1; tentative D call: TRBD1 (6 bases). Germline-derived CDR1 and CDR2 are MNHEY and SMNVEV (reference sequence). This CDR3 has 12 amino acids. V gave up 7 bases and J gave up 6 bases, with 12 bases separating them.

The chain's CDR3 is CASSRQGDASYEQYF. For the CDR3, the DNA is TGTGCCAGCAGCAGACAGGGGGACGCATCCTACGAGCAGTACTTC. V gene TRBV6-5 combines with J gene TRBJ2-7; 9 nucleotides align to TRBD1. CDR1 and CDR2 from the germline V gene are MNHEY and SVGAGI. CDR3 length: 15 amino acids. The ends lost 6 bases at V and 1 base at J; junction bases unmatched: 7.

A few counts support this clone. The gene calls are TRBV19 and TRBJ2-7; 9 bases match TRBD1. With 4 bases clipped from V and 5 bases from J, the junction kept 9 bases outside the gene matches. The CDR3 consists of 15 residues. Looked up from germline, CDR1 is LNHDA and CDR2 is SQIVND (reference sequence). As DNA, the CDR3 is TGTGCCAGTAGTAGACCGGGACAGGGTTTACACGAGCAGTACTTC. Translating gives CASSRPGQGLHEQYF.